The T cell receptor beta chain under discussion was sequenced for a study of blood T cell repertoires in COVID-19 (dated by TCRdb to 2018 to 2020). Regarding the study in general: Samples covering the acute and convalescent phases of COVID-19 were provided by collaborators in the United States, Italy and Spain. The prospective study material was composed of cDNA or gDNA derived from T cells, B-cell-depleted T cells, or PBMCs. HLA class I and class II types, where available, came from metadata supplied by the sample provider rather than from assay-based typing. The dataset comprised deeply sampled blood TCRbeta repertoires from subjects exposed to, actively infected with, or recovered from COVID-19. The samples were drawn from two sources: the first 160 participants of the ongoing ImmuneRACE study, and over 1,000 subjects contributed by 6 global collaborators. The repertoires were released in a freely available public database meant as a resource for research on the immune response to SARS-CoV-2. The sample metadata nearly always contained a de-identified subject ID, COVID-19 status, age in years and sex. On the study overall, not on this receptor specifically: The amount of clinical and demographic metadata varied by source and participant and was provided uncurated.

CDR1 and CDR2 are read off the germline V gene as KGHSH and LQKENI. The CDR3 covers 13 residues, taking in both the cysteine and the phenylalanine. Only the CDR3 DNA is retained, 39 bases long and in frame from the first base. Trimming accounts for 5 bases at V and 7 bases at J, while the number of junction bases matched to no gene is 4. TCRbeta CDR3 regions were amplified from genomic DNA using the immunoSEQ Assay, a bias-controlled multiplex PCR. Concerning the study's data processing: The number of nucleated cells in each sample was estimated from the amplification of reference gene primers within the assay. To quantify the absolute abundance of each unique TCRbeta CDR3 rearrangement, sequence reads were collapsed and filtered. For each sample, productive Simpson clonality was calculated as the square root of Simpson's diversity index across productive rearrangements. Drawn from immuneACCESS, this table holds only the in-frame rearrangements with V and J called that TCRdb kept. Clones are partly lost; checked studies trace under half to an unresolved V gene and leave the rest unexplained. V and J calls plus clone size are reproduced from that table; the DNA served to infer D and trimming. The sample table records some 250,000 clones; approximately 80% of these occur just once. Jointly, the top ten make up 4% to 4.5% of the sample.

The collaborating institutions used their own protocols to collect whole blood in K2EDTA tubes. For TCRbeta analysis, collaborator samples were shipped as frozen whole blood, as isolated PBMCs, or as DNA extracted from either sample type. In the case of this clone: Its antigen has not been determined. No much larger clone is present one base from it, and per-base qualities are unavailable.

This receptor chain uses TRBV18 and TRBJ2-2; 7 bases in between match TRBD1. This sequence originates from a man in his 60s with acute or convalescent COVID-19. Sequenced sample: peripheral blood. In nucleotides, the sequence is TGTGCCAGCTCAGACAGGGCTGGCGGGGAGCTGTTTTTT. Its protein product is CASSDRAGGELFF.